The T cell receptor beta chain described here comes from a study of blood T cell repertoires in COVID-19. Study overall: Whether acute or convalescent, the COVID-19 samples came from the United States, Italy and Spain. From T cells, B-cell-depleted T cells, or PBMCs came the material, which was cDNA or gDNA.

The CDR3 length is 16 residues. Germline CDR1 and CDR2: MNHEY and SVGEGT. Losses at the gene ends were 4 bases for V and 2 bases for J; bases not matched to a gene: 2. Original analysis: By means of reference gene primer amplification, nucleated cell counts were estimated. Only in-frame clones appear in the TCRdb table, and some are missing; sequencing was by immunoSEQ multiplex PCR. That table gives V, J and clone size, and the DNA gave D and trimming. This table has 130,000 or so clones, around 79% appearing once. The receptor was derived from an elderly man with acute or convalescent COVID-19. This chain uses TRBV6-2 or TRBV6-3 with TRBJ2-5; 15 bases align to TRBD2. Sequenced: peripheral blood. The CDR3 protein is CASSLGLAGGQETQYF. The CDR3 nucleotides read TGTGCCAGCAGTTTAGGACTAGCGGGGGGGCAAGAGACCCAGTACTTC.